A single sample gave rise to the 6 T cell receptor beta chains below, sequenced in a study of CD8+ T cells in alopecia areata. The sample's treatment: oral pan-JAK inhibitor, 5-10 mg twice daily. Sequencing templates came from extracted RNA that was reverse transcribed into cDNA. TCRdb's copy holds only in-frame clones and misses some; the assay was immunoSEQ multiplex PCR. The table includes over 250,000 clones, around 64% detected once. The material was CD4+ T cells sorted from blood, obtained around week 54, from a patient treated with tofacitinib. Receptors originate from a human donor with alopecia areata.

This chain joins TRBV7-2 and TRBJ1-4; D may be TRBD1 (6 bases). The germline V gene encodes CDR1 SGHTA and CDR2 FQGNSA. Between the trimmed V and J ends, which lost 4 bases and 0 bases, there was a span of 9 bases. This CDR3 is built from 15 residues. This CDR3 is CASSSDRATNEKLFF. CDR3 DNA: TGTGCCAGCAGCTCGGACAGAGCAACTAATGAAAAACTGTTTTTT.

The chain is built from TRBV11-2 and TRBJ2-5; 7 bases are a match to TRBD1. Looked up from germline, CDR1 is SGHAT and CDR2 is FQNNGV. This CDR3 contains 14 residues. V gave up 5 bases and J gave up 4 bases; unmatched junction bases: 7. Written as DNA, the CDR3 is TGTGCCAGCAGCATCCCAGGGGGTATAGAGACCCAGTACTTC. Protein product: CASSIPGGIETQYF. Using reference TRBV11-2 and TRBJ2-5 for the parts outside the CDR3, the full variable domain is EAGVAQSPRYKIIEKRQSVAFWCNPISGHATLYWYQQILGQGPKLLIQFQNNGVVDDSQLPKDRFSAERLKGVDSTLKIQPAKLEDSAVYLCASSIPGGIETQYFGPGTRLLVL.

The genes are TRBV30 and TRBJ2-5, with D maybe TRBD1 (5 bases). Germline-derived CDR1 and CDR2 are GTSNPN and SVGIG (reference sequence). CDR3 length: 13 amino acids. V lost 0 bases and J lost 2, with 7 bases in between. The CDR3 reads CAWSVQDQETQYF. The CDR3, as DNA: TGTGCCTGGAGTGTACAGGATCAAGAGACCCAGTACTTC.

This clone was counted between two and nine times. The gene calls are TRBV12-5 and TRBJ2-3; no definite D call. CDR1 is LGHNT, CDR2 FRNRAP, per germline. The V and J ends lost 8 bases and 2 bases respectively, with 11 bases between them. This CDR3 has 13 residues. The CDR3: CASQWVDTDTQYF. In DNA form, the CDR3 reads TGTGCTAGTCAGTGGGTAGACACAGATACGCAGTATTTT.

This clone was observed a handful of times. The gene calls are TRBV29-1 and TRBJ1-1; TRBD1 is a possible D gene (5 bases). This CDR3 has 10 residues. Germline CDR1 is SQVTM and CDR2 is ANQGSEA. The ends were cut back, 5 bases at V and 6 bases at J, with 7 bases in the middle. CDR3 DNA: TGCAGCGTTCTGGGACCTGAAGCTTTCTTT. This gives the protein CSVLGPEAFF.

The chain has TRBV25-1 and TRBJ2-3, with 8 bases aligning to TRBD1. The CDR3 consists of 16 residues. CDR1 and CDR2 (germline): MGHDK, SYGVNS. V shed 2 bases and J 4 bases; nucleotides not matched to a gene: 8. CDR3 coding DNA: TGTGCCAGCAGTGAACTGGGCAGGGGGCGGGCAGATACGCAGTATTTT. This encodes CASSELGRGRADTQYF.